Each of the 10 T cell receptor beta chains below was sequenced from the same sample in a study of beta chain features in type 1 diabetes. Reverse transcription of all isolated RNA meant that expressed TCRB transcripts were sequenced. Repertoires were generated with immunoSEQ multiplex PCR, while TCRdb's copy carries only in-frame clones and drops some. The sample has just under 150,000 clones, around 9.3% seen once; the top ten hold 1% to 1.5%. The sequencing input was naive CD4+ T cells from blood. The receptors shown here come from a man younger than 35 in good health.

The V call is TRBV7-2, the J call TRBJ2-7; a weak D match, TRBD2 (7 bases). Germline loops: CDR1 SGHTA, CDR2 FQGNSA. V was trimmed by 6 bases and J by 2 bases, leaving 14 bases between them. This CDR3 comprises 14 residues. The DNA for the CDR3 is TGTGCCAGCAGAAAGGGAGGGGGTCCCTACGAGCAGTACTTC. It yields the protein CASRKGGGPYEQYF.

This clone has a count of ten or more. This sequence joins TRBV14 and TRBJ2-2, with D perhaps TRBD2 (6 bases). There are 16 residues in the CDR3. V lost 8 bases and J 3 bases, leaving 19 bases between the germline ends. Germline loops: CDR1 SGHDN, CDR2 FVKESK. CDR3 protein: CASSPSRREDTGELFF. CDR3 sequence (DNA): TGTGCCAGCTCGCCTTCGCGCAGGGAGGACACCGGGGAGCTGTTTTTT.

This rearrangement joins TRBV30 to TRBJ1-5; 10 bases match TRBD1. Germline lookup yields CDR1 GTSNPN and CDR2 SVGIG (reference sequence). The CDR3 extends over 14 amino acids. Trimming at V came to 3 bases and at J to 1 base, leaving 0 bases not matched to a gene. The CDR3 DNA reads TGTGCCTGGAGGGGACAGGGGAGCAATCAGCCCCAGCATTTT. Encoded protein: CAWRGQGSNQPQHF.

This clone was counted between two and nine times. The CDR3 is CASSETSFPFNNNEQFF. Written as DNA, the CDR3 is TGCGCCAGCAGTGAGACTAGCTTCCCCTTTAATAACAATGAGCAGTTCTTC. The chain is built from TRBV10-1 and TRBJ2-1, with D perhaps matching TRBD2 (6 bases). V lost 2 bases to trimming and J lost 5 bases, with 19 bases between them. Germline V gene sequence: CDR1 WNHNN, CDR2 SYGVQD (reference sequence). The CDR3 sequence is 17 residues long.

V usage is TRBV18 and J usage is TRBJ1-6, with TRBD1 matching 7 bases. From germline, CDR1 is KGHSH and CDR2 LQKENI. Trimming removed 3 bases from V and 10 bases from J; junction bases left unmatched: 6. The CDR3 extends over 14 amino acids. CDR3 sequence reads: CASSPDRFGSPLHF. The CDR3 DNA is TGTGCCAGCTCACCGGACAGGTTTGGATCACCCCTCCACTTT.

The chain carries TRBV7-2 and TRBJ1-2; TRBD1 aligns across 7 bases. CDR1 is SGHTA and CDR2 is FQGNSA in the germline V gene. The trim removed 5 bases at V and 7 bases at J, leaving 10 bases unmatched. The length of the CDR3 is 14 residues. For the CDR3, the DNA is TGTGCCAGCAGCACCCGACAGGGCCGGGCTGGCTACACCTTC. This translates into CASSTRQGRAGYTF.

This clone was counted a few times. The chain recombines TRBV4-2 with TRBJ1-2; 8 positions match TRBD1. Germline trimming cut 0 bases from V and 1 base from J; bases unmatched to any gene: 10. The CDR3 has 18 amino acids. Germline lookup yields CDR1 LGHNA and CDR2 YNFKEQ. Here the CDR3 DNA reads TGTGCCAGCAGCCAAGATGGAATAGGGGACAGGAGTAACTATGGCTACACCTTC. It translates to CASSQDGIGDRSNYGYTF.

The V gene is TRBV18, the J gene TRBJ2-3, with D possibly TRBD2 on 5 matching bases. The V gene's germline CDR1 is KGHSH and CDR2 LQKENI. V was trimmed by 6 bases and J by 0 bases, leaving 16 bases between them. This CDR3 contains 16 residues. The CDR3 DNA reads as TGTGCCAGCTCGCCTTTCGGAGGATCTAGCACAGATACGCAGTATTTT. Translation: CASSPFGGSSTDTQYF.

The J gene is TRBJ1-5, the V gene TRBV29-1; D unclear. This CDR3 has 12 residues. Trimming stripped 3 bases from V and 7 bases from J, with 10 bases between. Germline CDR1 SQVTM, CDR2 ANQGSEA. For the CDR3, the DNA is TGCAGCGTTGAGGGAGGTGGCCAGCCCCAGCATTTT. Translation gives CSVEGGGQPQHF.

This clone was picked up a small number of times. The V gene is TRBV19, the J gene TRBJ1-1; D is perhaps TRBD1 (6 bases). The germline CDR1 and CDR2 sequences are LNHDA and SQIVND (reference sequence). V lost 3 bases, J lost 8 bases, and 10 bases lay in between. The CDR3 spans 12 residues. The CDR3 coding sequence is TGTGCCAGTAGTATTAGTGGGGGCGAAGCTTTCTTT. Its protein is CASSISGGEAFF. Complete variable domain (other parts from reference TRBV19 and TRBJ1-1): DGGITQSPKYLFRKEGQNVTLSCEQNLNHDAMYWYRQDPGQGLRLIYYSQIVNDFQKGDIAEGYSVSREKKESFPLTVTSAQKNPTAFYLCASSISGGEAFFGQGTRLTVV.